This T cell receptor (beta chain) was sequenced for a study of siplizumab effects on memory and regulatory T cells. Study outcomes and limitations: Treg-derived clones made up an average of around 75% of mappable alloreactive CD4+ clones with siplizumab and under 35% in controls. It was not possible to assign a naive or memory phenotype to roughly 80-95% of proliferating CD4+ or CD8+ clones.

Assayed TCR templates numbered roughly 10^5 for each sample. The method was immunoSEQ multiplex PCR; TCRdb's version includes in-frame clones alone and lacks a portion of them. Here the sample spans roughly 70,000 clones, just over 90% being singletons. With respect to this clone: The antigen is undetermined.

Per the germline V gene, CDR1 is SEHNR and CDR2 is FQNEAQ (reference sequence). The CDR3 runs to 15 residues. The V gene lost 8 bases and the J gene lost 2 bases, with 18 bases spanning the gap. Sequencing was performed on CD8+ T cells sorted from blood. The rearrangement joins TRBV7-9 to TRBJ1-2; D is uncertain. The TCR originated in a human donor in good health. CDR3 nucleotide sequence: TGTGCCAGCGGAACCTCGGCACCCGACAACTATGGCTACACCTTC. This translates into CASGTSAPDNYGYTF.